A single sample gave rise to the 9 T cell receptor beta chains below, sequenced in a study of T cell clones after liver transplantation. Profiled with immunoSEQ multiplex PCR; TCRdb holds only in-frame clones, not every one. The sample lists 20,000 to 25,000 clones, around 93% occurring once. Source: CD8+ T cells from blood, taken less than 27 months after liver transplant. Receptors were obtained from a human patient who received a liver transplant. A share of the T cells may be of graft donor origin.

In regard to this clone: The same CDR3 is also encoded by other DNA sequences in this sample. The genes are TRBV13 and TRBJ2-7; 9 bases map to TRBD2. Unmatched junction bases numbered 2, after V lost 0 bases and J lost 2 bases. CDR1 is PRHDT, CDR2 FYEKMQ, per germline (reference sequence). There are 15 residues in the CDR3. CDR3 DNA: TGTGCCAGCAGCTTAGGGCGGGGGGGCACCTACGAGCAGTACTTC. Translated: CASSLGRGGTYEQYF.

This sequence joins TRBV4-1 and TRBJ2-1; no definite D call. With 3 bases removed from V and 6 bases from J, the gap between germline ends came to 9 bases. Germline V lookup: CDR1 MGHRA, CDR2 YSYEKL. This CDR3 spans 13 amino acids. CDR3 sequence: CASSHPDFNEQFF. The CDR3, as DNA: TGCGCCAGCAGCCACCCCGATTTCAATGAGCAGTTCTTC.

This chain joins TRBV19 and TRBJ2-7; tentative D call: TRBD1 (5 bases). Germline-derived CDR1 and CDR2 are LNHDA and SQIVND (reference sequence). V lost 9 bases and J 4 bases, leaving 25 bases between the germline ends. The CDR3 has 16 amino acids. This CDR3 reads CASSSYGEQAPYEQYF. CDR3 DNA sequence: TGTGCCAGCAGTTCGTACGGCGAACAGGCACCATACGAGCAGTACTTC. Variable domain in full (rest from reference TRBV19 and TRBJ2-7): DGGITQSPKYLFRKEGQNVTLSCEQNLNHDAMYWYRQDPGQGLRLIYYSQIVNDFQKGDIAEGYSVSREKKESFPLTVTSAQKNPTAFYLCASSSYGEQAPYEQYFGPGTRLTVT.

The chain couples TRBV10-2 to TRBJ2-1, with TRBD2 matching over 12 bases. Germline lookup yields CDR1 WSHSY and CDR2 SAAADI. The CDR3 loop spans 15 amino acids. J lost 6 bases, V lost 4 bases, and 4 bases had no gene match. Here the CDR3 reads CASSASGRVSNEQFF. As DNA, the CDR3 is TGCGCCAGCAGTGCTAGCGGGAGGGTGAGCAATGAGCAGTTCTTC.

The CDR3 nucleotides are TGTGCCAGTAGTATAGATGGCGGGAGCCTCTACCCAGATACGCAGTATTTT. Translation: CASSIDGGSLYPDTQYF. The V and J genes are TRBV19 and TRBJ2-3, with 7 nucleotides matching TRBD2. From germline, CDR1 is LNHDA and CDR2 SQIVND (reference sequence). V shed 0 bases, J shed 4 bases, and the junction held 10 bases outside the gene matches. The CDR3 contains 17 residues.

The rearrangement links TRBV9 to TRBJ2-3; D is possibly TRBD1 (6 bases). CDR1 is SGDLS, CDR2 YYNGEE, per germline. There are 16 residues in the CDR3. With 3 bases removed from V and 1 base from J, the gap between germline ends came to 15 bases. CDR3 sequence (DNA): TGTGCCAGCAGCGAAAACAGGGATATTCGCACAGATACGCAGTATTTT. It is translated as CASSENRDIRTDTQYF.

The V gene is TRBV30, the J gene TRBJ1-1; D gene unclear. The CDR3 is 9 amino acids. CDR1 GTSNPN and CDR2 SVGIG come from the germline V gene (reference sequence). V was clipped by 2 bases and J by 10 bases, with 5 bases between them. The CDR3 protein is CAWSRLAFF. DNA of the CDR3: TGTGCCTGGAGTCGCTTAGCTTTCTTT.

The genes are TRBV2 and TRBJ2-7; the D is unclear. Germline V lookup: CDR1 SNHLY, CDR2 FYNNEI. The CDR3 is made up of 13 amino acids. Trimming pared 6 bases from V and 2 bases from J, leaving 11 bases between. DNA for the CDR3: TGTGCCAGCAGGGATGGTCCTGCCTACGAGCAGTACTTC. As protein: CASRDGPAYEQYF.

The CDR3 loop reads CASSVGLGYNEQFF. The CDR3 nucleotides are TGTGCCAGCAGTGTGGGACTAGGCTACAATGAGCAGTTCTTC. The chain uses TRBV27 and TRBJ2-1, with 8 bases aligning to TRBD2. Germline-derived CDR1 and CDR2 are MNHEY and SMNVEV (reference sequence). The ends lost 5 bases at V and 3 bases at J; junction bases unmatched: 3. The CDR3 sequence is 14 residues long.